These T cell receptor beta chains were read from a single sample in a study of shared clonotypes between healthy human individuals. TCRdb's table, derived via immunoSEQ multiplex PCR, lists solely in-frame clones and lacks some. The profile shows millions of clones, about 93% of them singletons. Sequencing used naive CD8+ T cells from PBMCs. These receptor sequences come from a man between 18 and 29 years old in good health. Some clones in this sample may be carry-over from other donors' samples. The CDR3 runs from the conserved cysteine through the conserved F or W. A D gene is named only where the DNA matches it firmly. Expanded clones get a size class; other rows say once, few or many, or leave the size out.

v_call	d_call	j_call	clone_size	cdr3_nt	cdr3_aa
TRBV12-5	.	TRBJ2-3	.	TGTGCTAGTGGTTTGTCGGAGGGGAGCACAGATACGCAGTATTTT	CASGLSEGSTDTQYF
TRBV28	.	TRBJ2-7	.	TGTGCCAGCAGTCCTTGGGGAGCCTACGAGCAGTACTTC	CASSPWGAYEQYF
TRBV27	.	TRBJ2-1	.	TGTGCCAGCAGCCCCGGGACTGGCCACAATGAGCAGTTCTTC	CASSPGTGHNEQFF
TRBV28	.	TRBJ2-7	.	TGTGCCAGCAGGATCCGGGGTTCCTCCTACGAGCAGTACTTC	CASRIRGSSYEQYF
TRBV11-2	.	TRBJ2-7	.	TGTGCCAGCAGCCCCGAAGGGTCAACCTACGAGCAGTACTTC	CASSPEGSTYEQYF
TRBV14	TRBD2	TRBJ2-7	.	TGTGCCAGCAGCCAAGAACTGGGGTCTAGCGGAGCCTACGAGCAGTACTTC	CASSQELGSSGAYEQYF
TRBV7-9	.	TRBJ1-1	medium-sized	TGTGCCAGCAGCTTAGTTAATACGCACACTGAAGCTTTCTTT	CASSLVNTHTEAFF
TRBV5-6	.	TRBJ2-1	.	TGTGCCAGCAGCTTGCGGGACATTAGAAATGAGCAGTTCTTC	CASSLRDIRNEQFF
TRBV27	.	TRBJ2-7	.	TGTGCCAGCAGTGCCCTCCAGGGCGCCTTCTACGAGCAGTACTTC	CASSALQGAFYEQYF
TRBV15	TRBD2	TRBJ2-1	.	TGTGCCACCAGCACCAATCCTAGCGGGATTTACAATGAGCAGTTCTTC	CATSTNPSGIYNEQFF
TRBV9	TRBD2	TRBJ2-7	.	TGTGCCAGCAGCGTAGGCGGGAGTTACGTGCACGAGCAGTACTTC	CASSVGGSYVHEQYF
TRBV7-3	TRBD2	TRBJ2-1	.	TGTGCCAGCAGCTTGCAAACGGGAGGGCCCTACAATGAGCAGTTCTTC	CASSLQTGGPYNEQFF
TRBV10-3	TRBD1	TRBJ1-2	.	TGTGCCATCAGTGAGCCGGGACAGGGGACCTATGGCTACACCTTC	CAISEPGQGTYGYTF
TRBV13	TRBD1	TRBJ2-7	once	TGTGCCAGCAGCCTTAGGACAGGGGCTTTCGAGCAGTACTTC	CASSLRTGAFEQYF
TRBV11-2	.	TRBJ1-4	once	TGTGCCAGCAGCTTAGTGGGCAGGGTTAATGAAAAACTGTTTTTT	CASSLVGRVNEKLFF
TRBV9	.	TRBJ2-1	.	TGTGCCAGCAGCGTAGACCCGAACTATCCATCGGCTGAGCAGTTCTTC	CASSVDPNYPSAEQFF
TRBV29-1	.	TRBJ1-2	.	TGCAGCGTTGAAATGGCGACTAACTATGGCTACACCTTC	CSVEMATNYGYTF
TRBV27	TRBD1	TRBJ2-7	.	TGTGCCAGCAGTAATCTAGGGGGCCCCCTGTACTTC	CASSNLGGPLYF
TRBV27	.	TRBJ2-7	.	TGTGCCAGCCGCGGACCGAAATACGAGCAGTACTTC	CASRGPKYEQYF
TRBV27	TRBD1	TRBJ2-7	.	TGTGCCAGCAGTTTACGACAGGGGATGAACGAGCAGTACTTC	CASSLRQGMNEQYF
TRBV5-1	.	TRBJ2-7	.	TGCGCCAGCAGCCCCTCCGGGACCTTGGACTACGAGCAGTACTTC	CASSPSGTLDYEQYF
TRBV21-1	.	TRBJ2-7	.	TGTGCCAGCAGCAAAGCTCCCCCAGTCTCCTACGAGCAGTACTTC	CASSKAPPVSYEQYF
TRBV27	.	TRBJ2-6	.	TGTGCCAGCAGTCCCCGGTGGGGGGGCGGGGCCAACGTCCTGACTTTC	CASSPRWGGGANVLTF
TRBV28	TRBD1	TRBJ1-1	.	TGTGCCAGCAGGGACACTAGCAGGGGGTACACTGAAGCTTTCTTT	CASRDTSRGYTEAFF
TRBV10-3	.	TRBJ2-7	.	TGTGCCATCAGCCCCCTTGTGGCAGTGAAGGGGTACGAGCAGTACTTC	CAISPLVAVKGYEQYF
TRBV5-1	TRBD1	TRBJ1-1	once	TGCGCCAGCAGCTGGTCGGACAGGCCTGGTGACACTGAAGCTTTCTTT	CASSWSDRPGDTEAFF
TRBV11-2	TRBD2	TRBJ2-7	.	TGTGCCAGCAGCTTAGGACTAGCAGCCGAGCAGTACTTC	CASSLGLAAEQYF
TRBV27	.	TRBJ1-1	.	TGTGCCAGCAGTTTAATCCCTGGAAACATGAACACTGAAGCTTTCTTT	CASSLIPGNMNTEAFF
TRBV19	.	TRBJ2-7	.	TGTGCCAGTAGTGATTGGAGGGCTTTGACGAACGAGCAGTACTTC	CASSDWRALTNEQYF
TRBV19	TRBD1	TRBJ1-5	once	TGTGCCAGTAACCACAGGGGAGTGAGGAATCAGCCCCAGCATTTT	CASNHRGVRNQPQHF
TRBV6-6	.	TRBJ2-2	.	TGTGCCAGCAGTGACAGGTTCAGTGCCGGGGAGCTGTTTTTT	CASSDRFSAGELFF
TRBV6-1	.	TRBJ1-1	.	TGTGCCAGCAGTGTGGCGAACACTGAAGCTTTCTTT	CASSVANTEAFF
TRBV7-6	TRBD1	TRBJ1-5	.	TGTGCCAGCAGCCCCGGGACAGGGGGCTTTAGGGTAAATCAGCCCCAGCATTTT	CASSPGTGGFRVNQPQHF
TRBV6-5	TRBD1	TRBJ2-7	.	TGTGCCAGCAGTTACTCTCGGACAGGGAACGAGCAGTACTTC	CASSYSRTGNEQYF
TRBV5-1	TRBD1	TRBJ1-3	.	TGCGCCAGCAGCCCTGGGACAGGAGATGGAAACACCATATATTTT	CASSPGTGDGNTIYF
TRBV6-1	.	TRBJ2-3	.	TGTGCCAGGTTCTTTAGGCCAGCTACAGATACGCAGTATTTT	CARFFRPATDTQYF
TRBV5-8	.	TRBJ1-1	.	TGTGCCAGCAGCTTGGCCAGGGCAGCGGTAGGGGTTGAAGCTTTCTTT	CASSLARAAVGVEAFF
TRBV6-6	.	TRBJ1-5	.	TGTGCCAGCAGTTGGCCCGGGCCGCTCCAGCCCCAGCATTTT	CASSWPGPLQPQHF
TRBV7-9	TRBD2	TRBJ2-2	.	TGTGCGGGCAAAAAGCGGGAGGGCTTGGCCGGGGAGCTGTTTTTT	CAGKKREGLAGELFF
TRBV27	TRBD1	TRBJ1-3	.	TGTGCCAGCAGTTTCGGACAGGGCTACACCATATATTTT	CASSFGQGYTIYF
TRBV29-1	.	TRBJ1-1	few	TGCAGCGGGATGTGGGGGGCTCAGGACACTGAAGCTTTCTTT	CSGMWGAQDTEAFF